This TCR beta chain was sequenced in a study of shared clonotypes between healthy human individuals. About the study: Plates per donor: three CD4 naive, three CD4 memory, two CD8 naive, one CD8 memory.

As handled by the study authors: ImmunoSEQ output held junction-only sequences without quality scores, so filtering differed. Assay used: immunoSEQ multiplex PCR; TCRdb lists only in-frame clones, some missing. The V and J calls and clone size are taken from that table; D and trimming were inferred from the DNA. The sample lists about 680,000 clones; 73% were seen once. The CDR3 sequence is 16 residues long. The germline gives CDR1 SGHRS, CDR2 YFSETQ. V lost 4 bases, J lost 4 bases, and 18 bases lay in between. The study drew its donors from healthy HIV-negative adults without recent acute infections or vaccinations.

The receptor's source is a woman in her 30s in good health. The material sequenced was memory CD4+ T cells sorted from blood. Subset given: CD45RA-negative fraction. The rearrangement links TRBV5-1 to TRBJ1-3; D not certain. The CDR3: CASSLPGGSGGNTIYF. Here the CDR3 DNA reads TGCGCCAGCAGCCTGCCGGGAGGGTCAGGCGGAAACACCATATATTTT.